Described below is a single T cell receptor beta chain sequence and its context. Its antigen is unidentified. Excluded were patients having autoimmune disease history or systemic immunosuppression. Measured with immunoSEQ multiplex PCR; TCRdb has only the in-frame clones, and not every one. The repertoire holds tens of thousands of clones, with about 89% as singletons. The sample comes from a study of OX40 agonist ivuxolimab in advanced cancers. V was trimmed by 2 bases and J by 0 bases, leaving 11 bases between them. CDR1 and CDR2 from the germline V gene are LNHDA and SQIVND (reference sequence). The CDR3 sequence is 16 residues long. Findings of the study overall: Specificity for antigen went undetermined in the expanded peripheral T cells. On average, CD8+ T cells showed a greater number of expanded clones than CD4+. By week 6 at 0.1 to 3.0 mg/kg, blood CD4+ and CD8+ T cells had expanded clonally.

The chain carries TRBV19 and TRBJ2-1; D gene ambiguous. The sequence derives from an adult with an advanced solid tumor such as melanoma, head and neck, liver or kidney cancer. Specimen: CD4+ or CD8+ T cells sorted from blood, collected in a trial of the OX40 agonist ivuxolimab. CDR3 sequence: CASSIPHKSSYNEQFF. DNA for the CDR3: TGTGCCAGTAGTATACCACACAAGAGCTCCTACAATGAGCAGTTCTTC.